These T cell receptor beta chains were read from a single sample in a study of T cells after yellow fever vaccination. TCRdb itself ran the 5' RACE reads through MiXCR, one entry per CDR3 protein. The data contain about 260,000 distinct CDR3 sequences, about 5% of them singletons. Material: CD4+ T cells sorted from PBMCs, obtained on the day of the yellow fever booster vaccination. The source is a man between 18 and 35 years old who received the YFV17D yellow fever vaccine. Both conserved end residues are part of each CDR3. Each record gives: clone size, D gene, V gene, J gene, CDR3 protein, CDR3 DNA. The D gene is left open where the match is weak. For some rows the clone size is stated as once, few or many, or as a class when expanded; others skip it.

clone_size: -
d_call: -
v_call: TRBV3-1
j_call: TRBJ1-4
cdr3_aa: CASSSTAEKLFF
cdr3_nt: TGTGCCAGCAGCTCAACCGCGGAAAAACTGTTTTTT

clone_size: many
d_call: -
v_call: TRBV7-9
j_call: TRBJ2-5
cdr3_aa: CASSLQGETQYF
cdr3_nt: TGTGCCAGCAGCTTACAGGGAGAGACCCAGTACTTC

clone_size: few
d_call: -
v_call: TRBV18
j_call: TRBJ1-5
cdr3_aa: CASSPGGDQPQHF
cdr3_nt: TGTGCCAGCTCACCAGGGGGAGATCAGCCCCAGCATTTT

clone_size: few
d_call: TRBD2
v_call: TRBV18
j_call: TRBJ2-1
cdr3_aa: CASSPKLAGGYNEQFF
cdr3_nt: TGTGCCAGCTCACCAAAACTAGCGGGGGGCTACAATGAGCAGTTCTTC

clone_size: many
d_call: TRBD2
v_call: TRBV5-1
j_call: TRBJ2-5
cdr3_aa: CASSLTPSGGEETQYF
cdr3_nt: TGCGCCAGCAGCTTAACTCCTAGCGGGGGTGAAGAGACCCAGTACTTC

clone_size: many
d_call: -
v_call: TRBV12-3/TRBV12-4
j_call: TRBJ2-2
cdr3_aa: CASSLSGVPGELFF
cdr3_nt: TGTGCCAGCAGTTTATCGGGGGTCCCCGGGGAGCTGTTTTTT

clone_size: many
d_call: -
v_call: TRBV7-3
j_call: TRBJ2-2
cdr3_aa: CASSLTFRGLNTGELFF
cdr3_nt: TGTGCCAGCAGCTTAACGTTCCGCGGGTTGAACACCGGGGAGCTGTTTTTT

clone_size: many
d_call: -
v_call: TRBV6-5
j_call: TRBJ2-1
cdr3_aa: CASRSPLGHNEQFF
cdr3_nt: TGTGCCAGCAGAAGCCCACTCGGACACAATGAGCAGTTCTTC

clone_size: -
d_call: TRBD1
v_call: TRBV10-3
j_call: TRBJ2-5
cdr3_aa: CAIRDSTSGETQYF
cdr3_nt: TGTGCCATCCGGGACAGCACTTCTGGTGAGACCCAGTACTTC

clone_size: few
d_call: -
v_call: TRBV12-3/TRBV12-4
j_call: TRBJ1-6
cdr3_aa: CASSFSQGSPLHF
cdr3_nt: TGTGCCAGCAGTTTCAGTCAAGGTTCACCCCTCCACTTT

clone_size: -
d_call: -
v_call: TRBV7-2
j_call: TRBJ1-2
cdr3_aa: CASSLGPDRVYGYTF
cdr3_nt: TGTGCCAGCAGCTTAGGACCGGATAGGGTGTATGGCTACACCTTC

clone_size: -
d_call: -
v_call: TRBV4-1
j_call: TRBJ2-3
cdr3_aa: CASSQDEVRADTQYF
cdr3_nt: TGCGCCAGCAGCCAAGACGAGGTTCGCGCAGATACGCAGTATTTT

clone_size: many
d_call: -
v_call: TRBV4-3
j_call: TRBJ2-3
cdr3_aa: CASSRRRSDTQYF
cdr3_nt: TGCGCCAGCAGCCGACGGAGGTCAGATACGCAGTATTTT

clone_size: -
d_call: -
v_call: TRBV6-5
j_call: TRBJ1-1
cdr3_aa: CASSYSAGLNTEAFF
cdr3_nt: TGTGCCAGCAGTTACTCCGCCGGTCTGAACACTGAAGCTTTCTTT

clone_size: few
d_call: -
v_call: TRBV20-1
j_call: TRBJ1-4
cdr3_aa: CSARTGTGEKLFF
cdr3_nt: TGCAGTGCTAGAACCGGGACCGGGGAAAAACTGTTTTTT

clone_size: few
d_call: TRBD1
v_call: TRBV18
j_call: TRBJ1-5
cdr3_aa: CASSAGTGGIQPQHF
cdr3_nt: TGTGCCAGCTCAGCGGGGACAGGGGGCATTCAGCCCCAGCATTTT

clone_size: many
d_call: -
v_call: TRBV15
j_call: TRBJ1-2
cdr3_aa: CATSRDLRRGYTF
cdr3_nt: TGTGCCACCAGCAGAGATTTACGTCGGGGCTACACCTTC

clone_size: few
d_call: -
v_call: TRBV5-5
j_call: TRBJ2-3
cdr3_aa: CASSLWSSDTQYF
cdr3_nt: TGTGCCAGCAGCTTGTGGAGTTCAGATACGCAGTATTTT

clone_size: many
d_call: -
v_call: TRBV20-1
j_call: TRBJ1-4
cdr3_aa: CRALNANEKLFF
cdr3_nt: TGCAGGGCCCTGAATGCTAATGAAAAACTGTTTTTT

clone_size: many
d_call: -
v_call: TRBV29-1
j_call: TRBJ2-5
cdr3_aa: CSVEDQETQYF
cdr3_nt: TGCAGCGTTGAGGACCAAGAGACCCAGTACTTC